The rows below give T cell receptor beta chains drawn from one sample of a study of shared clonotypes between healthy human individuals. The protocol was immunoSEQ multiplex PCR, while the TCRdb copy is restricted to in-frame clones and leaves out a portion. The sample carries around 1 million clones, around 80% recorded once. Sequencing input: memory CD4+ T cells sorted from blood. The origin of the receptors is a man aged 18 to 35 in good health. Both conserved end residues are part of each CDR3. The order of the fields is J gene, V gene, clone size, D gene, CDR3 DNA, CDR3 protein. The D gene is left open where the match is weak. Clone size is stated in some rows and not others, as once, few, many or a class when expanded.

>TRBJ1-3|TRBV6-5|-|TRBD1
TGTGCCAGCAGCCGTGGACAGGTCGCTGGAAACACCATATATTTT
CASSRGQVAGNTIYF
>TRBJ2-7|TRBV21-1|-|-
TGTGCCAGCAGCCGCGGGACAGGGGAGCACGAGCAGTACTTC
CASSRGTGEHEQYF
>TRBJ1-4|TRBV2|-|-
TGTGCCAGCTGGCCTTCCGGGGCTAATGAAAAACTGTTTTTT
CASWPSGANEKLFF
>TRBJ1-4|TRBV15|-|-
TGTGCCACCAGCAGCGGATTTAATGAAAAACTGTTTTTT
CATSSGFNEKLFF
>TRBJ2-7|TRBV6-1|-|-
TGTGCCAGCAGTGAAGCGCGGGGCTCACCCTACGAGCAGTACTTC
CASSEARGSPYEQYF
>TRBJ2-3|TRBV18|-|TRBD2
TGTGCCAGCTCCCAAACAGCGGGAGGCACAGATACGCAGTATTTT
CASSQTAGGTDTQYF
>TRBJ2-7|TRBV5-4|-|-
TGTGCCAGCAGCTTGGCAGGGCGAGCCTACGAGCAGTACTTC
CASSLAGRAYEQYF
>TRBJ2-3|TRBV2|many|TRBD2
TGTGCCAGCCGCAGACTAGCGGGACCGGATACGCAGTATTTT
CASRRLAGPDTQYF
>TRBJ1-2|TRBV7-2|-|-
TGTGCCAGCAGTCCCTACCGCGAGGGCTATGGCTACACCTTC
CASSPYREGYGYTF
>TRBJ1-1|TRBV19|-|-
TGTGCCAGTAGTATAGCTGCCAACACTGAAGCTTTCTTT
CASSIAANTEAFF
>TRBJ2-7|TRBV10-1|-|-
TGCGCCAGCAGCAGGGGCCCAATTGGTGAGCAGTACTTC
CASSRGPIGEQYF
>TRBJ2-1|TRBV4-1|-|-
TGCGCCAGCAGCCATGCACAACCCCCCTATGAGCAGTTCTTC
CASSHAQPPYEQFF
>TRBJ2-7|TRBV9|few|-
TGTGCCAGCAGCGTAGGGCAGGGAGGCGAGCAGTACTTC
CASSVGQGGEQYF
>TRBJ2-2|TRBV5-1|few|TRBD1
TGCGCCAGCAGCCAACGGACAGGGGGGGCCGGGGAGCTGTTTTTT
CASSQRTGGAGELFF
>TRBJ1-1|TRBV5-1|-|-
TGCGCCAGCAGCTTGTCAGGGGTTGAAGCTTTCTTT
CASSLSGVEAFF
>TRBJ2-2|TRBV2|-|-
TGTGCCAGCAGTGTGACTGCAGGCAACACCGGGGAGCTGTTTTTT
CASSVTAGNTGELFF
>TRBJ1-4|TRBV4-3|-|-
TGCGCCAGCAGCCAAGGGCATGAAAAACTGTTTTTT
CASSQGHEKLFF
>TRBJ1-5|TRBV19|-|TRBD1
TGTGCCAGTAGCGGGACAGGGGGCTTTCTAAGCAATCAGCCCCAGCATTTT
CASSGTGGFLSNQPQHF
>TRBJ1-3|TRBV6-1|-|-
TGTGCCAGCAGTGCAGGGACCGGAAACACCATATATTTT
CASSAGTGNTIYF
>TRBJ1-5|TRBV7-8|-|-
TGTGCCAGCAGCTTAGGTGGGGGGAATCAGCCCCAGCATTTT
CASSLGGGNQPQHF
>TRBJ1-5|TRBV7-3|-|-
TGTGCCAGCAGCTTAATAAGAGGGGACTGCAGGGTGGGTAGCAATCAGCCCCAGCATTTT
CASSLIRGDCRVGSNQPQHF
>TRBJ2-6|TRBV5-1|once|-
TGCGCCAGCAGCGTACAGGGAAATGGGGCCAACGTCCTGACTTTC
CASSVQGNGANVLTF
>TRBJ1-5|TRBV10-2|-|TRBD1
TGCGCCAGCAGTGGGGGACAGGGAAGCAATCAGCCCCAGCATTTT
CASSGGQGSNQPQHF
>TRBJ2-2|TRBV21-1|-|-
TGTGCCAGCAGCAATCAGACAGGGGAACGGCTTAACACCGGGGAGCTGTTTTTT
CASSNQTGERLNTGELFF
>TRBJ1-4|TRBV29-1|-|-
TGCAGCGTTGCGCTACAGGGCAGTGAAAAACTGTTTTTT
CSVALQGSEKLFF
>TRBJ1-1|TRBV5-1|once|-
TGCGCCAGCGGCCGATTAGAAGGCTACACTGAAGCTTTCTTT
CASGRLEGYTEAFF
>TRBJ2-5|TRBV2|-|-
TGTGCCAGCAGGGAACATCTTAGTCCCGAGACCCAGTACTTC
CASREHLSPETQYF
>TRBJ1-6|TRBV7-6|-|TRBD1
TGTGCCAGCAGCGCGGCCGACAGGGCCGCTAATTCACCCCTCCACTTT
CASSAADRAANSPLHF
>TRBJ1-6|TRBV11-2|-|-
TGTGCCAGCAGCTTCGTAGCGTCCCATTCACCCCTCCACTTT
CASSFVASHSPLHF
>TRBJ1-1|TRBV5-1|-|-
TGCGCCAGCAGCTTGATCGAGAACACTGAAGCTTTCTTT
CASSLIENTEAFF
>TRBJ2-2|TRBV10-2|-|-
TGCGCCAGCATTAAACCGGGACACGACACCGGGGAGCTGTTTTTT
CASIKPGHDTGELFF
>TRBJ2-7|TRBV4-3|few|TRBD1
TGCGCCAGCAGCCAAGAAAGAGAGGGGACAGGGCCCTACGAGCAGTACTTC
CASSQEREGTGPYEQYF
>TRBJ2-3|TRBV9|-|-
TGTGCCAGCAGCGTAAGGGCCCTAGGGGGAGGAGATACGCAGTATTTT
CASSVRALGGGDTQYF
>TRBJ1-2|TRBV4-1|-|TRBD1
TGCGCCAGCAGCCAAGGACAGGGGATCACCTATGGCTACACCTTC
CASSQGQGITYGYTF
>TRBJ1-2|TRBV19|-|TRBD1
TGTGCCAGTAGTATGGGGACAGGGGGCGGATATGGCTACACCTTC
CASSMGTGGGYGYTF
>TRBJ1-1|TRBV9|-|-
TGTGCCAGCAGCGTAGCTGGGGGTATGAACACTGAAGCTTTCTTT
CASSVAGGMNTEAFF
>TRBJ1-2|TRBV29-1|-|-
TGCAGCGTTCTTTCTGGGGACTATGGCTACACCTTC
CSVLSGDYGYTF
>TRBJ1-1|TRBV29-1|few|-
TGCAGCGCCCGGACAGTAAATACTGAAGCTTTCTTT
CSARTVNTEAFF
>TRBJ2-1|TRBV28|-|TRBD2
TGTGCCAGCAGTACGGGACTAGCGGTCAATGAGCAGTTCTTC
CASSTGLAVNEQFF
>TRBJ1-1|TRBV19|-|-
TGTGCCAGTAGTATGCCATGGGGCGGTCTCCCGAACACTGAAGCTTTCTTT
CASSMPWGGLPNTEAFF
>TRBJ2-1|TRBV5-1|-|-
TGCGCCAGCAGGCGGGACATATACAATGAGCAGTTCTTC
CASRRDIYNEQFF
>TRBJ2-3|TRBV18|-|TRBD1
TGTGCCAGCTCACCCCGGGACAGGAGCACAGATACGCAGTATTTT
CASSPRDRSTDTQYF
>TRBJ2-1|TRBV5-1|-|-
TGCGCCAGCAGCTTGATACAGGCTCCGTACAATGAGCAGTTCTTC
CASSLIQAPYNEQFF
>TRBJ2-4|TRBV7-2|-|-
TGTGCCAGCAGCCCCCGACCGACGGACATTCAGTACTTC
CASSPRPTDIQYF
>TRBJ2-1|TRBV18|-|TRBD2
TGTGCCAGCTCATCCCAAAGGACTAGCAACAATGAGCAGTTCTTC
CASSSQRTSNNEQFF
>TRBJ2-1|TRBV7-8|many|TRBD1
TGTGCCAGCAGCTCGAGCCCCCCGTTCCGGGACAGGGGTCCCAATGAGCAGTTCTTC
CASSSSPPFRDRGPNEQFF
>TRBJ1-1|TRBV14|-|-
TGTGCCAGCAGCCTCAACGAAGGGGCGGCGAACACTGAAGCTTTCTTT
CASSLNEGAANTEAFF
>TRBJ1-6|TRBV5-4|few|-
TGTGCCAGCAGCTCCCTGACGGCAGGGAAAGCTTCACCCCTCCACTTT
CASSSLTAGKASPLHF
>TRBJ1-2|TRBV5-6|-|-
TGTGCCAGCAGCTTGGGGTCCTATGGCTACACCTTC
CASSLGSYGYTF
>TRBJ2-7|TRBV29-1|few|TRBD2
TGCAGCGTTAGGATGGCGGGAGGGCCCCAGGTCGAGCAGTACTTC
CSVRMAGGPQVEQYF
>TRBJ1-1|TRBV5-1|-|-
TGCGCCAGCAGCTTGGGGGCCTTGAACACTGAAGCTTTCTTT
CASSLGALNTEAFF
>TRBJ1-1|TRBV6-1|-|TRBD1
TGTGCCAGCAGTGCCACAGGGGCGAACACTGAAGCTTTCTTT
CASSATGANTEAFF
>TRBJ2-2|TRBV5-1|-|TRBD2
TGCGCCAGCAGCAAACTAGCGGGTTTCACCGGGGAGCTGTTTTTT
CASSKLAGFTGELFF
>TRBJ1-5|TRBV28|-|-
TGTGCCAGCAGTTTATTTGCAGTTAACAATCAGCCCCAGCATTTT
CASSLFAVNNQPQHF
>TRBJ2-7|TRBV2|-|TRBD1
TGTGCCAGCAGTCAGGACAGGGGACCCTACGAGCAGTACTTC
CASSQDRGPYEQYF